One and the same sample provided the 13 T cell receptor beta chains below, sequenced in a study of T cell responses to AZD1222 COVID-19 vaccine. The assay was immunoSEQ multiplex PCR, and TCRdb's table has in-frame clones only and misses some. The sample shows roughly 83,000 clones, roughly 86% of them seen only once. The material sequenced was peripheral blood, taken on day 0 of AZD1222 vaccination. Source of these receptors: an adult in good health.

The rearrangement links TRBV29-1 to TRBJ2-7, with 10 bases that match TRBD1. With V trimmed by 6 bases and J by 5 bases, 13 bases remained unmatched. There are 15 residues in the CDR3. Germline CDR1 is SQVTM and CDR2 is ANQGSEA. In DNA form, the CDR3 reads TGCAGCGTCTTAGTACCGGGACAGGGGAGGAACGAGCAGTACTTC. Translating gives CSVLVPGQGRNEQYF.

The V and J genes are TRBV30 and TRBJ1-5; D not resolved. The CDR3 extends over 12 amino acids. V gave up 7 bases and J gave up 5 bases, with 12 bases separating them. Germline V lookup: CDR1 GTSNPN, CDR2 SVGIG (reference sequence). The CDR3 bases are TGTGCCTCCTCTTGGGGAGATCAGCCCCAGCATTTT. It translates to CASSWGDQPQHF.

This clone was detected a few times. V and J are TRBV21-1 and TRBJ1-2; the D segment call TRBD1 is taken from the table without a DNA check. TRBV21-1 is annotated as a pseudogene. The CDR3 is 15 residues long. This CDR3 is CASSKVGGVYYGYTF. Here the CDR3 DNA reads TGTGCCAGCAGCAAAGTAGGGGGCGTTTACTATGGCTACACCTTC.

This clone was seen once. V usage is TRBV19 and J usage is TRBJ1-1; no clear D gene. This CDR3 has 14 residues. V shed 8 bases and J shed 0 bases, with 13 bases lying between them. Germline assignment: CDR1 LNHDA and CDR2 SQIVND (reference sequence). The CDR3 bases are TGTGCCAGTGCGAAGCGGGCCTTGAACACTGAAGCTTTCTTT. Translated: CASAKRALNTEAFF.

V and J are TRBV10-2 and TRBJ2-7; unclear D gene. Germline CDR1 and CDR2: WSHSY and SAAADI. V lost 6 bases and J lost 4, with 10 bases in between. There are 12 residues in the CDR3. The CDR3 reads CASRDPSYEQYF. Written as DNA, the CDR3 is TGCGCCAGCAGAGACCCCTCTTACGAGCAGTACTTC.

The chain has TRBV18 and TRBJ2-2; weak D call: TRBD2 (5 bases). Trimming pared 3 bases from V and 3 bases from J, leaving 14 bases between. The CDR3 runs 16 residues. CDR1 KGHSH and CDR2 LQKENI come from the germline V gene. CDR3 in DNA: TGTGCCAGCTCACCCCTCAGGATGGGAGACACCGGGGAGCTGTTTTTT. This gives the protein CASSPLRMGDTGELFF. The full variable domain, its missing parts supplied by reference TRBV18 and TRBJ2-2, is NAGVMQNPRHLVRRRGQEARLRCSPMKGHSHVYWYRQLPEEGLKFMVYLQKENIIDESGMPKERFSAEFPKEGPSILRIQQVVRGDSAAYFCASSPLRMGDTGELFFGEGSRLTVL.

This chain connects TRBV6-5 to TRBJ1-5; 8 nucleotides line up with TRBD1. V dropped 5 bases and J dropped 7; count of bases not matched to a gene: 7. Germline V gene sequence: CDR1 MNHEY, CDR2 SVGAGI. The CDR3 spans 14 residues. The CDR3 nucleotides are TGTGCCAGCAGTCCAGGGGGCGGAATGCAGCCCCAGCATTTT. It translates to CASSPGGGMQPQHF.

V usage is TRBV18 and J usage is TRBJ2-2; D is uncertain. This CDR3 contains 16 residues. The germline V gene encodes CDR1 KGHSH and CDR2 LQKENI. V shed 6 bases and J shed 4 bases, with 18 bases lying between them. CDR3 nucleotide sequence: TGTGCCAGCTCGCCCGGTTTAAGCCCGAGCACCGGGGAGCTGTTTTTT. Its protein is CASSPGLSPSTGELFF.

The rearrangement links TRBV13 to TRBJ2-1; possible D gene TRBD2, 5 bases. Trimming pared 4 bases from V and 7 bases from J, leaving 8 bases between. The CDR3 covers 12 residues. Germline-derived CDR1 and CDR2 are PRHDT and FYEKMQ (reference sequence). Written as DNA, the CDR3 is TGTGCCAGCAGCTATTCGGGGAATGAGCAGTTCTTC. It specifies CASSYSGNEQFF.

The chain combines TRBV6-5 with TRBJ2-2, with D unresolved. Trimming removed 1 base at V and 6 bases at J, with 9 bases between. Germline loops: CDR1 MNHEY, CDR2 SVGAGI. CDR3 length: 14 amino acids. DNA for the CDR3: TGTGCCAGCAGTTACTTTCGTTTCGCCGGGGAGCTGTTTTTT. Residues: CASSYFRFAGELFF.

The gene calls are TRBV30 and TRBJ2-7; possible D gene TRBD2, 5 bases. V was pared by 0 bases and J by 7 bases, with 7 bases between. The V gene's germline CDR1 is GTSNPN and CDR2 SVGIG (reference sequence). The CDR3 loop spans 11 amino acids. The CDR3 region is CAWSVLEEQYF. CDR3 nucleotide sequence: TGTGCCTGGAGTGTACTAGAAGAGCAGTACTTC.

In DNA form, the CDR3 reads TGTGCCAGCAGCTTAGCGTCGGTAGGGGGTGAAAAACTGTTTTTT. Amino acid sequence: CASSLASVGGEKLFF. This sequence joins TRBV7-9 and TRBJ1-4; possibly TRBD1 for D (6 bases). This CDR3 region has 15 residues. V was trimmed by 0 bases and J by 7 bases, leaving 12 bases between them. Germline assignment: CDR1 SEHNR and CDR2 FQNEAQ (reference sequence).

The rearrangement links TRBV5-1 to TRBJ2-5, with TRBD2 identical over 7 bases. The length of the CDR3 is 15 residues. In germline, CDR1 is SGHRS, CDR2 YFSETQ. V trimming: 0 bases; J trimming: 0 bases; junction bases outside the gene matches: 2. CDR3 loop: CASSLAGGYQETQYF. DNA for the CDR3: TGCGCCAGCAGCTTGGCCGGGGGGTACCAAGAGACCCAGTACTTC.